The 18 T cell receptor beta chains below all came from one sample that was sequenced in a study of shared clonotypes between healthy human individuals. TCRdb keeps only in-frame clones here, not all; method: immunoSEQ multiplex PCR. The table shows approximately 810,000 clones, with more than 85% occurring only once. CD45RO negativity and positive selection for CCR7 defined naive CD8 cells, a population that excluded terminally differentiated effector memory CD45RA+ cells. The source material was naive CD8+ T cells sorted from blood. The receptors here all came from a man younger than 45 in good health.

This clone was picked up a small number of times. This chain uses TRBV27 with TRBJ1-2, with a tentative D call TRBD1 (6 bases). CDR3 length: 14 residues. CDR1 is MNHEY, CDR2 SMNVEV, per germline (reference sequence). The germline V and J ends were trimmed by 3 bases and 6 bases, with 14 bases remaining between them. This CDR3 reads CASSFGRGLNGYTF. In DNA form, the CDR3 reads TGTGCCAGCAGTTTCGGCAGGGGACTTAATGGCTACACCTTC.

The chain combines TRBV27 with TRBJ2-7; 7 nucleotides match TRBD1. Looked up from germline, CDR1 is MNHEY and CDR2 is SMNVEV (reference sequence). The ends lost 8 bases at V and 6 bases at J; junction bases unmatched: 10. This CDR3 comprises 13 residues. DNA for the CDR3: TGTGCCAGCCATCTGACAGGGATCGGCGAGCAGTACTTC. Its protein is CASHLTGIGEQYF.

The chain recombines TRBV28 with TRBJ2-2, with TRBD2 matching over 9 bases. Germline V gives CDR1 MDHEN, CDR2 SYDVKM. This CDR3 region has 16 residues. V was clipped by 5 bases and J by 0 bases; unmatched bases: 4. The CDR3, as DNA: TGTGCCAGCAGTCCGCCTAGCGGGACGAACACCGGGGAGCTGTTTTTT. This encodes CASSPPSGTNTGELFF.

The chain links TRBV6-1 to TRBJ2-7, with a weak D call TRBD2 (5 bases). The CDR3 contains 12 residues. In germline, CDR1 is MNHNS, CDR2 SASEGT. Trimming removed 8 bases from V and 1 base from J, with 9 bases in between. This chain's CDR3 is CASEEGSYEQYF. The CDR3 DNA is TGTGCCAGCGAAGAGGGATCCTACGAGCAGTACTTC.

The DNA of the CDR3 is TGTGCCAGCAACCACGTGGGGACCTACGAGCAGTACTTC. Its protein is CASNHVGTYEQYF. The chain employs TRBV7-9 and TRBJ2-7; D unresolved. The CDR3 has 13 amino acids. Per germline, CDR1 SEHNR and CDR2 FQNEAQ (reference sequence). V dropped 7 bases and J dropped 2 bases, with 12 bases sitting between them.

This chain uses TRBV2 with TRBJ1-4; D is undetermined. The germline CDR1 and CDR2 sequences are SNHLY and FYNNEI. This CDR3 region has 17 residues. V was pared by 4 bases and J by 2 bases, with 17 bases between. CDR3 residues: CASSGEIRASTNEKLFF. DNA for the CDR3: TGTGCCAGCAGTGGCGAAATAAGGGCTTCGACTAATGAAAAACTGTTTTTT.

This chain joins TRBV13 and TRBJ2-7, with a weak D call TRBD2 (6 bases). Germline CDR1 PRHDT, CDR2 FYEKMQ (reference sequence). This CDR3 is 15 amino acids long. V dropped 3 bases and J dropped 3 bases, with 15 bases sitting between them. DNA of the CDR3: TGTGCCAGCAGCTTTGGGGAAAAGGGACTCTACGAGCAGTACTTC. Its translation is CASSFGEKGLYEQYF.

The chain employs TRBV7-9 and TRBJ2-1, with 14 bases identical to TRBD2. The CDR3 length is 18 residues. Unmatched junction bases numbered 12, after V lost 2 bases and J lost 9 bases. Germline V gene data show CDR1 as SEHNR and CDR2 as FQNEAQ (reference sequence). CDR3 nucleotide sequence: TGTGCCAGCAGCTTATCAGCACGCGGGACTAGCGGGAGTTTTGAGCAGTTCTTC. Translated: CASSLSARGTSGSFEQFF.

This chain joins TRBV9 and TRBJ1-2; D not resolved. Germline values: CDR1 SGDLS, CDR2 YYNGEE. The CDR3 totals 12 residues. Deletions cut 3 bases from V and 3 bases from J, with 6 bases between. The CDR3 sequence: CASSGLHYGYTF. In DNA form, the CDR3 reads TGTGCCAGCAGCGGTCTCCACTATGGCTACACCTTC.

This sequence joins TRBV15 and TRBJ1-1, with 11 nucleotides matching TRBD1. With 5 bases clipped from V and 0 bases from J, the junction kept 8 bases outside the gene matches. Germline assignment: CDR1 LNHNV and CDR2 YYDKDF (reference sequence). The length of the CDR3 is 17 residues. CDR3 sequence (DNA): TGTGCCACCAGCCGACCCGGGACAGGGGGAATGAACACTGAAGCTTTCTTT. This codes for CATSRPGTGGMNTEAFF.

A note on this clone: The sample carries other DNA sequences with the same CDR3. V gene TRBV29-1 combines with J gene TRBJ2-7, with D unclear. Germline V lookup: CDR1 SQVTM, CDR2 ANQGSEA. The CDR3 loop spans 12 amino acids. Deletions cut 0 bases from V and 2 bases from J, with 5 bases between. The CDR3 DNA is TGCAGCGTTGAAGATCTTACCTACGAGCAGTACTTC. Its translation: CSVEDLTYEQYF.

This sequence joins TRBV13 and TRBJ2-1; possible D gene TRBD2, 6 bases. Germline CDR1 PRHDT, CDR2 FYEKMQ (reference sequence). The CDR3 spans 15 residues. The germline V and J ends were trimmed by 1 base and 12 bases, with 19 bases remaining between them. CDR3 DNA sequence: TGTGCCAGCAGCTTAGAGGAGGGGACTCTCCGGGGGCAGTTCTTC. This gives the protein CASSLEEGTLRGQFF.

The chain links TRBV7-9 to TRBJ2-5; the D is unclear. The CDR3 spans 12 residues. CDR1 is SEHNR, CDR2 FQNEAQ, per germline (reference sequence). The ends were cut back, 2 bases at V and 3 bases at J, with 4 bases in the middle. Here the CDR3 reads CASSLTEETQYF. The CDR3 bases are TGTGCCAGCAGCTTAACGGAAGAGACCCAGTACTTC.

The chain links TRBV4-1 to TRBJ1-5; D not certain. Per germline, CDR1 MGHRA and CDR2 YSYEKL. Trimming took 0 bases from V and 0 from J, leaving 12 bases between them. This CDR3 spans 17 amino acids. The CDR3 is CASSQDPGNLSNQPQHF. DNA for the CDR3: TGCGCCAGCAGCCAAGATCCTGGGAACCTTAGCAATCAGCCCCAGCATTTT.

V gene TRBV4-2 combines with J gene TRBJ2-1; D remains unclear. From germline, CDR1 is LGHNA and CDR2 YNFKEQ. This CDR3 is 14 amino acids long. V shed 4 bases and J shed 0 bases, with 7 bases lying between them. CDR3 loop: CASSREISYNEQFF. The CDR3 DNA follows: TGTGCCAGCAGCCGGGAAATCTCCTACAATGAGCAGTTCTTC.

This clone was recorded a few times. CDR3 protein: CASSLELARGELFF. DNA of the CDR3: TGTGCCAGCAGTTTAGAACTAGCACGGGGGGAGCTGTTTTTT. This chain connects TRBV28 to TRBJ2-2, with D perhaps TRBD2 (6 bases). Germline V gene sequence: CDR1 MDHEN, CDR2 SYDVKM. With 2 bases removed from V and 8 bases from J, the gap between germline ends came to 12 bases. The CDR3 has 14 amino acids.

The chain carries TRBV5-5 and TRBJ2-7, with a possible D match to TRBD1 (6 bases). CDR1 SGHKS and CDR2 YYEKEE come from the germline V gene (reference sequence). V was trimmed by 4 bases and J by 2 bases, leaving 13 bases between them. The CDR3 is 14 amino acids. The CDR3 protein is CASSPWTEAYEQYF. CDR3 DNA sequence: TGTGCCAGCAGCCCATGGACAGAAGCCTACGAGCAGTACTTC.

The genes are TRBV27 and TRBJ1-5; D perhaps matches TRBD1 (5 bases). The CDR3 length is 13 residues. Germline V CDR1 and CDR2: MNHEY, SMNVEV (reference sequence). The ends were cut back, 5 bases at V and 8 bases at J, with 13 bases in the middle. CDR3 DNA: TGTGCCAGCAGTCCCCCTAAAGGGGAGCCCCAGCATTTT. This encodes CASSPPKGEPQHF.